This TCR beta chain was identified during a study of CD8+ T cells in alopecia areata. Study context: Those treated were given oral tofacitinib at 5 to 10 mg twice daily. It was 6 to 18 months of tofacitinib, and then there were 6 months off drug. Study results and caveats: Clonality exceeded that of normal scalp in lesional scalp, most notably in alopecia totalis/universalis. Whereas mice showed it more clearly, TCR sharing across patients was murkier, possibly because of HLA.

Reverse transcription of extracted RNA yielded cDNA, which provided the sequencing template. The repertoire was sequenced with immunoSEQ multiplex PCR; TCRdb's copy has only in-frame clones and lacks some. The sample comprises about 74,000 clones, 25% to 30% of which are singletons, and about 15% rests with the top ten. This clone occurred a few times. Antigen: not known. The CDR3 has 15 amino acids. CDR1 and CDR2 from the germline V gene are MNHEY and SMNVEV (reference sequence). Trimming took off 1 base at V and 2 bases at J, with 9 bases between the two ends. The treatment denotes: oral pan-JAK inhibitor, 5-10 mg twice daily.

The chain carries TRBV27 and TRBJ1-5; D gene uncertain. The input for sequencing was CD8+ T cells sorted from blood, taken at week 4, from a patient treated with tofacitinib. This TCR derives from a human donor with alopecia areata. CDR3 protein: CASSLYGVRNQPQHF. The CDR3 DNA sequence: TGTGCCAGCAGTTTATACGGGGTGCGCAATCAGCCCCAGCATTTT.